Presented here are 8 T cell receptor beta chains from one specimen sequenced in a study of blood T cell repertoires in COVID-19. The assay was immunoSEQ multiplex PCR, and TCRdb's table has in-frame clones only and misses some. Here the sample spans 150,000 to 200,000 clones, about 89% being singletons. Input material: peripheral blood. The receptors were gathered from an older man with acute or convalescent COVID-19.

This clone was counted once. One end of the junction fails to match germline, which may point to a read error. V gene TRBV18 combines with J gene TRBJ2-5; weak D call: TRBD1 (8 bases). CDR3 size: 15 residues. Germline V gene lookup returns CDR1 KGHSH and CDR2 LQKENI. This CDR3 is CASSPQGGTRETQYF. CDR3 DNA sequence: TGTGCCAGCTCGCCACAGGGGGGGACCCGAGAGACCCAGTACTTC.

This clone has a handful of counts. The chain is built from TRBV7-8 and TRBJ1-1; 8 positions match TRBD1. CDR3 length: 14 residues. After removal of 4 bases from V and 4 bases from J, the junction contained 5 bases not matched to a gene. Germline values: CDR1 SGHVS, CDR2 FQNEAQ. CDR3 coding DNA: TGTGCCAGCAGCTCGCAGGGGGCCGGCACTGAAGCTTTCTTT. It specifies CASSSQGAGTEAFF.

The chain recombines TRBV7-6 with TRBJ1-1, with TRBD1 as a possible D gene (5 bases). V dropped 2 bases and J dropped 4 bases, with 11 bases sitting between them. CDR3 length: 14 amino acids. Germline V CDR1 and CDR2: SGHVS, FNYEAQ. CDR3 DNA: TGTGCCAGCAGCTTACAGGGAAGTAGCACTGAAGCTTTCTTT. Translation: CASSLQGSSTEAFF.

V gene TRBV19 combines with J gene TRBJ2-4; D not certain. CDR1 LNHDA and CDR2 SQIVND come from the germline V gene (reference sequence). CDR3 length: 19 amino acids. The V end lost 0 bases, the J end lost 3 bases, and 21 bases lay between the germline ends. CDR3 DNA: TGTGCCAGTAGTATAGACACCCCTGGATCAGCGCATAGCAAAAACATTCAGTACTTC. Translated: CASSIDTPGSAHSKNIQYF.

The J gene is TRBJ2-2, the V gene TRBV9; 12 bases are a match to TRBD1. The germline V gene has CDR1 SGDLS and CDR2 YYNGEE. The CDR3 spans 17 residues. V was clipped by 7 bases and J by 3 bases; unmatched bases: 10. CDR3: CASALGQGARHTGELFF. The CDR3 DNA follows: TGTGCCAGCGCCCTGGGACAGGGGGCGCGCCACACCGGGGAGCTGTTTTTT.

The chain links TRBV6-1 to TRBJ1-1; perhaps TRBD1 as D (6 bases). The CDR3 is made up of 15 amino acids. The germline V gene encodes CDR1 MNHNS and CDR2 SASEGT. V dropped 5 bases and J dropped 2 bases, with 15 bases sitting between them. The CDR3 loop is CASSTKTGYNTEAFF. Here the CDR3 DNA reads TGTGCCAGCAGTACCAAGACAGGTTATAACACTGAAGCTTTCTTT.

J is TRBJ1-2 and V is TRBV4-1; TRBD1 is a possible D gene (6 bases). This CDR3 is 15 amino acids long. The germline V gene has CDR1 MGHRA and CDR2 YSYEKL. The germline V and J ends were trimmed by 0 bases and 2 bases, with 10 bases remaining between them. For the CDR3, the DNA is TGCGCCAGCAGCCAAGACCATACAGGGAACTATGGCTACACCTTC. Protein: CASSQDHTGNYGYTF.

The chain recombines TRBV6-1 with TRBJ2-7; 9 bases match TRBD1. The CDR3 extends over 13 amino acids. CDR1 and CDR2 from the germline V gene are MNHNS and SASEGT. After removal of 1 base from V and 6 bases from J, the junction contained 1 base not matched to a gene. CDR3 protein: CASSEGQGVEQYF. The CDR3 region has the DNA TGTGCCAGCAGTGAAGGACAGGGGGTCGAGCAGTACTTC.